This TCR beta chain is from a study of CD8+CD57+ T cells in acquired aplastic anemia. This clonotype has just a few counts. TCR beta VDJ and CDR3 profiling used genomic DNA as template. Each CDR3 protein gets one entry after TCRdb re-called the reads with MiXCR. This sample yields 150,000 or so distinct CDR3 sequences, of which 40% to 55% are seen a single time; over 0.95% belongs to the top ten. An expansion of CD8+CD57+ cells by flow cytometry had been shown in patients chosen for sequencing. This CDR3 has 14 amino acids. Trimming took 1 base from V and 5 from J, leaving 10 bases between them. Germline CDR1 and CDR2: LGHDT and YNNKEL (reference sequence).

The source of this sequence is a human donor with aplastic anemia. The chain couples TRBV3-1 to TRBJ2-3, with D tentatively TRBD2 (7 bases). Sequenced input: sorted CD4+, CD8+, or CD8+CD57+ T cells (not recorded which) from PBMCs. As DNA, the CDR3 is TGTGCCAGCAGCCAAGGAGGGGGGGTAGATACGCAGTATTTT. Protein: CASSQGGGVDTQYF.